The entry below describes one T cell receptor beta chain. Donors in Cohort 3 counted as recovered after two negative PCRs, clearance, or symptom resolution. The data were obtained in a study of blood T cell repertoires in COVID-19. How the authors handled the data: How many nucleated cells were present was estimated from reference gene primer amplification. Profiled with immunoSEQ multiplex PCR; TCRdb holds only in-frame clones, not every one. D and trimming come from the DNA, and the V and J calls and clone size come from that table. This table has around 330,000 clones, 90% appearing once. The TCR originated in a man in his 60s who had recovered from COVID-19. The source material was PBMCs or T cells enriched from blood (not recorded which).

The CDR3 nucleotides are TGTGCCAGCATCACCCAGGGGGCAGGTCAGGGGACCCAGTACTTC. Protein product: CASITQGAGQGTQYF. The chain recombines TRBV3-1 (or the pseudogene TRBV3-2) with TRBJ2-5; TRBD1 agrees at 8 bases. The CDR3 covers 15 residues. Looked up from germline, CDR1 is LGHDT and CDR2 is YNNKEL (reference sequence). J gave up 7 bases and V 7 bases, and 14 bases lay outside the gene matches.